The TCR beta chain described here comes from a study of identical twins. Concerning this clonotype itself: What it binds is unknown.

This CDR3 spans 12 amino acids. Germline V gives CDR1 DFQATT, CDR2 SNEGSKA (reference sequence). MiXCR was run by TCRdb on the 5' RACE reads, yielding one entry per CDR3 protein. Among around 1.7 million distinct CDR3 sequences listed, about 30% were seen once. Study-wide results and limits: Not following the same donors, the study drew its conclusions from cross-sectional statistical analysis.

Donors uniformly comprised healthy Caucasians. The sequence was obtained from a newborn girl in good health. This rearrangement joins TRBV20-1 to TRBJ2-4; D is possibly TRBD1 or TRBD2 (5 bases each). Judging by the DNA end, TRBJ2-5 fits better; the J call may be wrong. The sample was cord blood. In DNA form, the CDR3 reads TGCAGTGCTAGTCGGGGCTGGGAGACCCAGTACTTC. Its translation: CSASRGWETQYF.